This TCR beta chain was identified in a study of a mutant IDH1 vaccine in newly diagnosed glioma. At the level of the study: Vaccination began 4-6 weeks post radiotherapy alone, or with temozolomide cycles. Patients under treatment included about 60% males and about 40% females and had a mean age of approximately 40 years. Patients' prior therapy spanned radiotherapy, temozolomide, or both; most underwent both.

Stated time point: week 5, during vaccination. In every dose of vaccine, 300 ug of mutant IDH1 20-mer peptide was given alongside topical imiquimod. Remarks on this clone: Its cognate antigen is unknown.

TCRdb's copy holds only in-frame clones and misses some; the assay was immunoSEQ multiplex PCR. In the table there are 40,000 to 50,000 clones, 80% to 90% of which are singletons. Study outcomes and limitations: The authors found pseudoprogression apparently unrelated to changes in top peripheral T cell clonotypes.

V gave up 5 bases and J gave up 3 bases; unmatched junction bases: 1. This CDR3 spans 13 amino acids. The germline V gene encodes CDR1 SGHTA and CDR2 FQGNSA. The sequence came from a man aged 35 to 55 with glioma. Sequenced material: PBMCs, taken from a glioma patient whose treatment included an IDH1 peptide vaccine. The chain uses TRBV7-2 and TRBJ2-7, with 10 bases identical to TRBD1. This CDR3 is CASSRDRGYEQYF. The CDR3 region has the DNA TGTGCCAGCAGCCGGGACAGGGGCTACGAGCAGTACTTC.